These T cell receptor beta chains were read from a single sample in a study of blood T cell repertoires in COVID-19. The method was immunoSEQ multiplex PCR; TCRdb's version includes in-frame clones alone and lacks a portion of them. This sample has over 200,000 clones, with roughly nine tenths found just once. The sequenced material came from peripheral blood. All receptors come from a middle-aged man with acute or convalescent COVID-19. Both conserved end residues are part of each CDR3. Each record gives: V gene, clone size, J gene, D gene, CDR3 length, CDR3 protein, CDR3 DNA. A D gene is named only where the DNA matches it firmly. Clone size, where shown, is once, few, many, or a class for clones that have expanded.

v_call: TRBV10-3; clone_size: few; j_call: TRBJ2-4; d_call: TRBD2; cdr3_length: 15; cdr3_aa: CAISSRTSGQNIQYF; cdr3_nt: TGTGCCATCAGTTCTAGGACTAGCGGCCAAAACATTCAGTACTTC
v_call: TRBV2; clone_size: once; j_call: TRBJ2-2; d_call: .; cdr3_length: 15; cdr3_aa: CASSEWGGQAGELFF; cdr3_nt: TGTGCCAGCAGTGAATGGGGGGGGCAAGCCGGGGAGCTGTTTTTT
v_call: TRBV28; clone_size: .; j_call: TRBJ2-7; d_call: TRBD2; cdr3_length: 16; cdr3_aa: CASSSLSGRALYEQYF; cdr3_nt: TGTGCCAGCAGTTCCCTGAGCGGGAGGGCCCTCTACGAGCAGTACTTC
v_call: TRBV28; clone_size: few; j_call: TRBJ1-4; d_call: .; cdr3_length: 14; cdr3_aa: CASSFGTVTGKLFF; cdr3_nt: TGTGCCAGCAGTTTCGGGACTGTCACTGGAAAACTGTTTTTT
v_call: TRBV24-1; clone_size: once; j_call: TRBJ2-1; d_call: TRBD2; cdr3_length: 15; cdr3_aa: CATSDSSGSGNEQFF; cdr3_nt: TGTGCCACCAGTGACTCTAGCGGGAGCGGCAATGAGCAGTTCTTC
v_call: TRBV11-2; clone_size: few; j_call: TRBJ2-1; d_call: TRBD2; cdr3_length: 16; cdr3_aa: CASSFGRGNRYNEQFF; cdr3_nt: TGTGCCAGCAGCTTTGGGCGGGGGAACCGGTACAATGAGCAGTTCTTC
v_call: TRBV30; clone_size: .; j_call: TRBJ1-6; d_call: TRBD1; cdr3_length: 14; cdr3_aa: CAWTHGTGNSPLHF; cdr3_nt: TGTGCCTGGACCCATGGGACAGGGAATTCACCCCTCCACTTT
v_call: TRBV18; clone_size: .; j_call: TRBJ2-7; d_call: TRBD1; cdr3_length: 14; cdr3_aa: CASSFGTGTRVQYF; cdr3_nt: TGTGCCAGCTCATTCGGGACAGGGACTCGAGTGCAGTACTTC
v_call: TRBV27; clone_size: .; j_call: TRBJ2-7; d_call: TRBD1; cdr3_length: 15; cdr3_aa: CASSGTGTGYGEQYF; cdr3_nt: TGTGCCAGCAGCGGGACAGGGACAGGGTATGGCGAGCAGTACTTC
v_call: TRBV18; clone_size: .; j_call: TRBJ2-7; d_call: .; cdr3_length: 15; cdr3_aa: CASSPPGHSTYEQYF; cdr3_nt: TGTGCCAGCTCACCCCCGGGACACAGTACCTACGAGCAGTACTTC
v_call: TRBV7-2; clone_size: .; j_call: TRBJ2-3; d_call: .; cdr3_length: 11; cdr3_aa: CASSLLDTQYF; cdr3_nt: TGTGCCAGCAGCTTACTAGATACGCAGTATTTT
v_call: TRBV7-2; clone_size: .; j_call: TRBJ1-2; d_call: .; cdr3_length: 14; cdr3_aa: CASSLAGRGYGYTF; cdr3_nt: TGTGCCAGCAGCTTAGCAGGTCGGGGGTATGGCTACACCTTC
v_call: TRBV4-3; clone_size: .; j_call: TRBJ1-6; d_call: .; cdr3_length: 15; cdr3_aa: CASSQDAGLRSPLHF; cdr3_nt: TGCGCCAGCAGCCAAGATGCGGGACTACGGTCACCCCTCCACTTT
v_call: TRBV5-1; clone_size: .; j_call: TRBJ2-5; d_call: .; cdr3_length: 15; cdr3_aa: CASSPARKPQETQYF; cdr3_nt: TGCGCCAGCAGCCCCGCGCGGAAACCCCAAGAGACCCAGTACTTC
v_call: TRBV30; clone_size: .; j_call: TRBJ1-6; d_call: TRBD1; cdr3_length: 13; cdr3_aa: CAWLGQGISPLHF; cdr3_nt: TGTGCCTGGCTCGGACAGGGGATTTCACCCCTCCACTTT
v_call: TRBV7-8; clone_size: .; j_call: TRBJ2-3; d_call: .; cdr3_length: 16; cdr3_aa: CASSRYPWEETDTQYF; cdr3_nt: TGTGCCAGCAGCCGTTATCCTTGGGAGGAAACAGATACGCAGTATTTT
v_call: TRBV4-1; clone_size: .; j_call: TRBJ2-3; d_call: .; cdr3_length: 12; cdr3_aa: CASRAGTDTQYF; cdr3_nt: TGCGCCAGCAGGGCTGGCACAGATACGCAGTATTTT
v_call: TRBV29-1; clone_size: .; j_call: TRBJ2-5; d_call: TRBD1; cdr3_length: 14; cdr3_aa: CSVEGQGAGKTQYF; cdr3_nt: TGCAGCGTTGAAGGACAGGGGGCAGGGAAGACCCAGTACTTC
v_call: TRBV6-1; clone_size: once; j_call: TRBJ1-2; d_call: .; cdr3_length: 13; cdr3_aa: CASSEGRSGGYTF; cdr3_nt: TGTGCCAGCAGTGAAGGGAGGAGTGGAGGCTACACCTTC
v_call: TRBV2; clone_size: .; j_call: TRBJ1-5; d_call: .; cdr3_length: 16; cdr3_aa: CASSGIGAGSNQPQHF; cdr3_nt: TGTGCCAGCAGTGGAATAGGGGCGGGGAGCAATCAGCCCCAGCATTTT
v_call: TRBV19; clone_size: .; j_call: TRBJ1-6; d_call: .; cdr3_length: 13; cdr3_aa: CASSIMSNSPLHF; cdr3_nt: TGTGCCAGTAGTATAATGAGTAATTCACCCCTCCACTTT
v_call: TRBV27; clone_size: .; j_call: TRBJ2-1; d_call: TRBD2; cdr3_length: 19; cdr3_aa: CASSLTSPGLAGEYNEQFF; cdr3_nt: TGTGCCAGCAGTTTAACCTCGCCCGGACTAGCGGGAGAGTACAATGAGCAGTTCTTC
v_call: TRBV7-2; clone_size: once; j_call: TRBJ2-5; d_call: TRBD2; cdr3_length: 16; cdr3_aa: CASSWGSGRGRETQYF; cdr3_nt: TGTGCCAGCAGCTGGGGTAGCGGGAGGGGTCGGGAGACCCAGTACTTC
v_call: TRBV7-8; clone_size: .; j_call: TRBJ1-5; d_call: TRBD1; cdr3_length: 15; cdr3_aa: CASSLGDRVHQPQHF; cdr3_nt: TGTGCCAGCAGCTTAGGGGACAGGGTGCATCAGCCCCAGCATTTT
v_call: TRBV24-1; clone_size: few; j_call: TRBJ2-2; d_call: .; cdr3_length: 13; cdr3_aa: CATEEGETGELFF; cdr3_nt: TGTGCCACCGAGGAGGGTGAGACCGGGGAGCTGTTTTTT
v_call: TRBV3-1/TRBV3-2; clone_size: .; j_call: TRBJ1-1; d_call: .; cdr3_length: 13; cdr3_aa: CASRAVDITEAFF; cdr3_nt: TGTGCCAGCAGGGCTGTGGACATCACTGAAGCTTTCTTT
v_call: TRBV5-1; clone_size: .; j_call: TRBJ2-3; d_call: .; cdr3_length: 14; cdr3_aa: CASSFQGGIDTQYF; cdr3_nt: TGCGCCAGCAGCTTCCAGGGGGGAATAGATACGCAGTATTTT
v_call: TRBV27; clone_size: .; j_call: TRBJ2-1; d_call: TRBD2; cdr3_length: 14; cdr3_aa: CASSRGLAPDEQFF; cdr3_nt: TGTGCCAGCAGCCGAGGACTAGCCCCCGATGAGCAGTTCTTC
v_call: TRBV27; clone_size: .; j_call: TRBJ1-2; d_call: TRBD1; cdr3_length: 15; cdr3_aa: CASSWRGGRAYGYTF; cdr3_nt: TGTGCCAGCAGTTGGAGAGGGGGCAGGGCCTATGGCTACACCTTC
v_call: TRBV10-3; clone_size: .; j_call: TRBJ2-5; d_call: TRBD1; cdr3_length: 16; cdr3_aa: CAISDLDRGLRETQYF; cdr3_nt: TGTGCCATCAGTGATCTGGACAGGGGGCTCCGGGAGACCCAGTACTTC
v_call: TRBV25-1; clone_size: .; j_call: TRBJ2-2; d_call: .; cdr3_length: 14; cdr3_aa: CASSTGLITGELFF; cdr3_nt: TGTGCCAGCAGTACAGGGCTCATCACCGGGGAGCTGTTTTTT
v_call: TRBV6-1; clone_size: .; j_call: TRBJ1-3; d_call: TRBD1; cdr3_length: 17; cdr3_aa: CASSDYRGSFTGNTIYF; cdr3_nt: TGTGCCAGCAGTGACTACAGGGGCTCTTTCACTGGAAACACCATATATTTT
v_call: TRBV11-2; clone_size: few; j_call: TRBJ2-1; d_call: TRBD2; cdr3_length: 17; cdr3_aa: CASSFPSGRARDTEQFF; cdr3_nt: TGTGCCAGCAGCTTCCCGAGCGGGAGGGCCCGAGACACTGAGCAGTTCTTC
v_call: TRBV5-1; clone_size: .; j_call: TRBJ2-7; d_call: .; cdr3_length: 11; cdr3_aa: CASSSRYEQYF; cdr3_nt: TGCGCCAGCAGCTCTAGATACGAGCAGTACTTC
v_call: TRBV29-1; clone_size: .; j_call: TRBJ1-4; d_call: TRBD1; cdr3_length: 16; cdr3_aa: CSVRRGSGQGYEKLFF; cdr3_nt: TGCAGCGTCCGCCGGGGATCGGGACAGGGTTATGAAAAACTGTTTTTT
v_call: TRBV6-5; clone_size: .; j_call: TRBJ1-5; d_call: TRBD1; cdr3_length: 14; cdr3_aa: CASRLQGGNQPQHF; cdr3_nt: TGTGCCAGCAGGTTACAGGGGGGCAATCAGCCCCAGCATTTT
v_call: TRBV5-5; clone_size: .; j_call: TRBJ2-5; d_call: .; cdr3_length: 14; cdr3_aa: CASSLRDYQETQYF; cdr3_nt: TGTGCCAGCAGCTTGAGGGACTACCAAGAGACCCAGTACTTC
v_call: TRBV19; clone_size: .; j_call: TRBJ1-5; d_call: .; cdr3_length: 15; cdr3_aa: CASSITTGRNQPQHF; cdr3_nt: TGTGCCAGTAGTATAACGACAGGCCGGAATCAGCCCCAGCATTTT
v_call: TRBV15; clone_size: .; j_call: TRBJ2-3; d_call: .; cdr3_length: 14; cdr3_aa: CATSIPAGIDTQYF; cdr3_nt: TGTGCCACCAGCATTCCGGCAGGGATAGATACGCAGTATTTT
v_call: TRBV19; clone_size: .; j_call: TRBJ2-2; d_call: .; cdr3_length: 14; cdr3_aa: CATHSGGINGELFF; cdr3_nt: TGTGCCACTCACTCAGGGGGGATAAACGGGGAGCTGTTTTTT
v_call: TRBV24-1; clone_size: .; j_call: TRBJ2-6; d_call: .; cdr3_length: 14; cdr3_aa: CATSDPRGANVLTF; cdr3_nt: TGTGCCACCAGTGATCCCAGGGGGGCCAACGTCCTGACTTTC
v_call: TRBV19; clone_size: once; j_call: TRBJ2-5; d_call: .; cdr3_length: 13; cdr3_aa: CASSIDRQETQYF; cdr3_nt: TGTGCCAGTAGTATTGATAGACAAGAGACCCAGTACTTC
v_call: TRBV19; clone_size: once; j_call: TRBJ2-2; d_call: .; cdr3_length: 14; cdr3_aa: CATRTRSRGGELFF; cdr3_nt: TGTGCCACCCGGACCCGCAGTCGGGGCGGGGAGCTGTTTTTT
v_call: TRBV19; clone_size: .; j_call: TRBJ2-5; d_call: TRBD2; cdr3_length: 14; cdr3_aa: CASGTSGFQETQYF; cdr3_nt: TGTGCCAGTGGGACTAGCGGGTTTCAAGAGACCCAGTACTTC
v_call: TRBV10-3; clone_size: .; j_call: TRBJ1-2; d_call: .; cdr3_length: 11; cdr3_aa: CAIAGTGGYTF; cdr3_nt: TGTGCCATCGCGGGGACGGGTGGCTACACCTTC
v_call: TRBV11-2; clone_size: .; j_call: TRBJ2-5; d_call: .; cdr3_length: 16; cdr3_aa: CASSLSFRGAGETQYF; cdr3_nt: TGTGCCAGCAGCTTATCCTTCCGGGGGGCGGGGGAGACCCAGTACTTC
v_call: TRBV7-8; clone_size: .; j_call: TRBJ2-4; d_call: .; cdr3_length: 15; cdr3_aa: CASTPLDLAKNIQYF; cdr3_nt: TGTGCCAGCACCCCACTCGATCTAGCCAAAAACATTCAGTACTTC
v_call: TRBV6-2/TRBV6-3; clone_size: .; j_call: TRBJ2-1; d_call: .; cdr3_length: 15; cdr3_aa: CASSYSGAPTHEQFF; cdr3_nt: TGTGCCAGCAGTTACTCGGGAGCCCCCACGCATGAGCAGTTCTTC
v_call: TRBV7-2; clone_size: once; j_call: TRBJ1-1; d_call: .; cdr3_length: 17; cdr3_aa: CASSSRAGQNLNTEAFF; cdr3_nt: TGTGCCAGCAGCTCTAGGGCAGGGCAGAACCTGAACACTGAAGCTTTCTTT
v_call: TRBV5-1; clone_size: .; j_call: TRBJ2-7; d_call: TRBD1; cdr3_length: 14; cdr3_aa: CASSPGQLTYEQYF; cdr3_nt: TGCGCCAGCAGCCCGGGACAGCTTACCTACGAGCAGTACTTC
v_call: TRBV2; clone_size: .; j_call: TRBJ1-1; d_call: .; cdr3_length: 11; cdr3_aa: CANTGNTEAFF; cdr3_nt: TGTGCCAACACGGGGAACACTGAAGCTTTCTTT
v_call: TRBV19; clone_size: .; j_call: TRBJ2-1; d_call: TRBD2; cdr3_length: 15; cdr3_aa: CASSRRTSGDNEQFF; cdr3_nt: TGTGCCAGTAGTAGAAGGACTAGCGGTGATAATGAGCAGTTCTTC
v_call: TRBV11-2; clone_size: once; j_call: TRBJ2-4; d_call: TRBD2; cdr3_length: 17; cdr3_aa: CASSLMASGRGFDIQYF; cdr3_nt: TGTGCCAGCAGCTTAATGGCTAGCGGGAGGGGGTTTGACATTCAGTACTTC
v_call: TRBV4-1; clone_size: .; j_call: TRBJ2-7; d_call: TRBD2; cdr3_length: 15; cdr3_aa: CASSQGAGGVGEQYF; cdr3_nt: TGCGCCAGCAGCCAAGGCGCGGGAGGTGTCGGCGAGCAGTACTTC